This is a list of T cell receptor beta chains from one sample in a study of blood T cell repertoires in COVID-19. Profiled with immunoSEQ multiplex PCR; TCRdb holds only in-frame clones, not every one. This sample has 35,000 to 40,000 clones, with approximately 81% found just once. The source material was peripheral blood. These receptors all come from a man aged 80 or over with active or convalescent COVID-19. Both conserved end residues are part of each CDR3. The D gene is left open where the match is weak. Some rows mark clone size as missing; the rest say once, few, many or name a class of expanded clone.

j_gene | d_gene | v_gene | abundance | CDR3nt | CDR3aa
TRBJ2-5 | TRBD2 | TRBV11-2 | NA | TGTGCCAGCAGCACAGTAGCGGGGCTATTCCCACGGGGAGAGACCCAGTACTTC | CASSTVAGLFPRGETQYF
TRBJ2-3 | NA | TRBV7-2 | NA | TGTGCCAGCAGCTCCGGGGAGGCAGATACGCAGTATTTT | CASSSGEADTQYF
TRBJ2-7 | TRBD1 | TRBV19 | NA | TGTGCCAGTAAGCCGGGGCAGGGGGCTCCCTACGAGCAGTACTTC | CASKPGQGAPYEQYF
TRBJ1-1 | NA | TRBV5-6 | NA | TGTGCCAGCAGCCCGCTTCGGACAGATAACACTGAAGCTTTCTTT | CASSPLRTDNTEAFF
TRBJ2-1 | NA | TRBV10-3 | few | TGTGCCATCAGAGGCTCCGGGACTCAGGCCTACAATGAGCAGTTCTTC | CAIRGSGTQAYNEQFF
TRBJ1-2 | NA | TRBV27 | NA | TGTGCCAGCAGTTACTCACAGGGACCTAACTATGGCTACACCTTC | CASSYSQGPNYGYTF
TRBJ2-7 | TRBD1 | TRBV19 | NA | TGTGCCAGTAGTAAAACCGGGACAGGGCGCGAGCAGTACTTC | CASSKTGTGREQYF
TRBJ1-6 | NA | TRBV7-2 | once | TGTGCCAGCAGCTTAGAACAGTTGAATTCACCCCTCCACTTT | CASSLEQLNSPLHF
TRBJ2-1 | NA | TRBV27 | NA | TGTGCCAGCAAAATAGCGGTCGGTCTTGAGCAGTTCTTC | CASKIAVGLEQFF
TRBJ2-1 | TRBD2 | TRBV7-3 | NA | TGTGCCAGCAGCCCCAAAGCGGGAGGAGGCTACAATGAGCAGTTCTTC | CASSPKAGGGYNEQFF
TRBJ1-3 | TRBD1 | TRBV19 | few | TGTGCCAGTAGTATTGCGCGGAGACAGGGAAGCTCTGGAAACACCATATATTTT | CASSIARRQGSSGNTIYF
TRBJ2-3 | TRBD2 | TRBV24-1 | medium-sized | TGTGCCACCAGTGATGAGACTAGCGGGGGGACTCGCACAGATACGCAGTATTTT | CATSDETSGGTRTDTQYF
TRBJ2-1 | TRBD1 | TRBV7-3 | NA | TGTGCCAGCAGCTCCTCGGGACAGACCTACAATGAGCAGTTCTTC | CASSSSGQTYNEQFF
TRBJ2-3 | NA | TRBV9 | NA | TGTGCCAGCAGCGTAGAGGGAGGTCGGAAAGATACGCAGTATTTT | CASSVEGGRKDTQYF
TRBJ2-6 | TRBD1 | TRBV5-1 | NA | TGCGCCAGCACCGACAGGGGGCATACCCCTGGGGCCAACGTCCTGACTTTC | CASTDRGHTPGANVLTF
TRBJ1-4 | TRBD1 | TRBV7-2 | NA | TGTGCCAGCAGCTTAGTTGGACAGGGTGAAAAACTGTTTTTT | CASSLVGQGEKLFF
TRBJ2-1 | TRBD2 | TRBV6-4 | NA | TGTGCCAGCAGTGAAACTAGCGGGAGTGTCAATGAGCAGTTCTTC | CASSETSGSVNEQFF
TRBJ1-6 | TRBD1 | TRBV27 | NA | TGTGCCAGCAGTTCCCAGCCGGGACAGGATAATTCACCCCTCCACTTT | CASSSQPGQDNSPLHF
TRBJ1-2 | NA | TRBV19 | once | TGTGCCAGTGCTATTGGCGGGACGGTGAATGGCTACACCTTC | CASAIGGTVNGYTF
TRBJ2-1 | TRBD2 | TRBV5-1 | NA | TGCGCCAGCAAAACCTCGAGCGGGAAAAGCTCCTACAATGAGCAGTTCTTC | CASKTSSGKSSYNEQFF
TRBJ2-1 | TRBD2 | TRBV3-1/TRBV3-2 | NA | TGTGCCAGCAGCCCGGGACTAGCGGGTTCGGGAGAGCAGTTCTTC | CASSPGLAGSGEQFF
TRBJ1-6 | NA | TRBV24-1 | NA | TGTGCCACCAGTGCCCCTTGTAAGGAGGGGTCGGATTCACCCCTCCACTTT | CATSAPCKEGSDSPLHF
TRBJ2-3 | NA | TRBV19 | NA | TGTGCCAGTAGTATAGCCCGGGACAACACAGATACGCAGTATTTT | CASSIARDNTDTQYF
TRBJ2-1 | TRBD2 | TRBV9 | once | TGTGCCAGTTCTAGCGGGAGGGCGGGTGAGCAGTTCTTC | CASSSGRAGEQFF
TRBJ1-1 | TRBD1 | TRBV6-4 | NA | TGTGCCAGCAGACGGACAGGGGACCTCGGGGATGAAGCTTTCTTT | CASRRTGDLGDEAFF
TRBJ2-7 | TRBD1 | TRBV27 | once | TGTGCCAGCAGTCCCGGGACAGGGTTACCCCACGAGCAGTACTTC | CASSPGTGLPHEQYF
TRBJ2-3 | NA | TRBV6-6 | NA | TGTGCCAGCAGTGTCAGGGGTTTAGGGACAGATACGCAGTATTTT | CASSVRGLGTDTQYF
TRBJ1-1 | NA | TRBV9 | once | TGTGCCAGCAGCGTAGTTAACAGGGAAGCTTTCTTT | CASSVVNREAFF
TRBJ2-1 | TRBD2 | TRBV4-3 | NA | TGCGCCAGCAGCCCCCTTGGGGTAGCGGGGAATACGGAGCAGTTCTTC | CASSPLGVAGNTEQFF
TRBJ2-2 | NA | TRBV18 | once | TGTGCCAGCTCACCCGGGACTCTCAACACCGGGGAGCTGTTTTTT | CASSPGTLNTGELFF
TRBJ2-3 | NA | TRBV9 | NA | TGTGCCAGCAGCGTAGTTTCAGGGAATCCCACAGATACGCAGTATTTT | CASSVVSGNPTDTQYF
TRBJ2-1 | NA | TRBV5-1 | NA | TGCGCCAGCAGTGCGACAGGCCCATACAATGAGCAGTTCTTC | CASSATGPYNEQFF
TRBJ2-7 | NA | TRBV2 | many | TGTGCCAGCAGACAACAGGGCTTGTCCTACGAGCAGTACTTC | CASRQQGLSYEQYF
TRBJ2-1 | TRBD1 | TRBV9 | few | TGTGCCAGCAGCGTTCTGGGACAGGGATACAATGAGCAGTTCTTC | CASSVLGQGYNEQFF
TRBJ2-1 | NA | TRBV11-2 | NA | TGTGCCAGCACCCCCCGGGGTTTTGGTGAGCAGTTCTTC | CASTPRGFGEQFF
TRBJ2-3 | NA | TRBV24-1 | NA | TGTGCCACCAGTGATTTACGGGTGGGGCCACGAAGCACAGATACGCAGTATTTT | CATSDLRVGPRSTDTQYF
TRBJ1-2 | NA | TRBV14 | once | TGTGCCAGCAGCCAAGCGGGGGAATGGTACTCTGGCTACACCTTC | CASSQAGEWYSGYTF